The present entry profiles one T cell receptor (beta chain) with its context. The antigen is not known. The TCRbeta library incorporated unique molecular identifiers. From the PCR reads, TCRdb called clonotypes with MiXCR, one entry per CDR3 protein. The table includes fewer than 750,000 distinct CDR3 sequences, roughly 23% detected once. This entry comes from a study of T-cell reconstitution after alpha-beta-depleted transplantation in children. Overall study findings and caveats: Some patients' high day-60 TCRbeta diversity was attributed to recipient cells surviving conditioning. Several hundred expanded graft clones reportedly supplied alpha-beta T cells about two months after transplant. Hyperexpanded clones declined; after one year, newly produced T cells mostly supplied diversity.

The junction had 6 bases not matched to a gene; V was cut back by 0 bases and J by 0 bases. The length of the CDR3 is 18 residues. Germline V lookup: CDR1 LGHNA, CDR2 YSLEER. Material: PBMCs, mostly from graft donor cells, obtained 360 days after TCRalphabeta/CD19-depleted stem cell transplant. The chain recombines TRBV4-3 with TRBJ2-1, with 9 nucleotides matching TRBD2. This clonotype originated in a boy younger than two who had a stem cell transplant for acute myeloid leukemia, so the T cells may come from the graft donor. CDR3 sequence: CASSQESSGGISYNEQFF. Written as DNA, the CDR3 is TGCGCCAGCAGCCAAGAATCAAGCGGGGGGATCTCCTACAATGAGCAGTTCTTC.